This T cell receptor (beta chain) was sequenced during a study of siplizumab effects on memory and regulatory T cells. Sequencing was performed with immunoSEQ multiplex PCR; in TCRdb, only in-frame clones are kept and a portion is missing. The repertoire consists of about 110,000 clones, with 80% to 95% occurring once and the leading ten covering 1.3%. Comment on this clone: Its antigen is undetermined.

Study outcomes and limitations: Naive or memory phenotype assignment was not possible for roughly 80-95% of proliferating CD4+ or CD8+ clones. In siplizumab cultures, the suppressive function of proliferating Tregs remained unconfirmed. Unstimulated subsets were the mapping target of only a minor fraction of alloreactive clones. Memory T cells appeared less diverse than naive cells, which seemed to contribute substantially to alloresponse.

Sequencing was performed on CD4+ T cells sorted from blood. This sequence originates from a human donor in good health.

The CDR3 coding sequence is TGTGCCAGCAGCGACTACAGGGTAAACTATGGCTACACCTTC. It is translated as CASSDYRVNYGYTF. V gene TRBV7-2 combines with J gene TRBJ1-2; possible D gene TRBD1, 6 bases. The CDR3 totals 14 residues. Trimming cost V 5 bases and J 2 bases, with 12 bases left between them. The germline V gene has CDR1 SGHTA and CDR2 FQGNSA.